The sequence of this T cell receptor (beta chain) was determined in a study of Ad26.COV2.S vaccination and SARS-CoV-2 variants. Study-level information: Within the COV1001 Ad26.COV2.S trial arm, the donor was enrolled.

The treatment: 19 received Ad26.COV2.S at low or high dose, single or two shots; 5 received placebo; per-sample allocation not given. The investigators took samples on day 63 after the first vaccine or placebo injection. A Boston donor was an adult aged 18-55 years. This clone was seen just once. The antigen is unknown. The repertoire was sequenced with immunoSEQ multiplex PCR; TCRdb's copy has only in-frame clones and lacks some. The table includes 200,000 to 250,000 clones, 88% detected once. Regarding the study as a whole: Analytic work on TCR breadth and depth might have understated the full extent of total T cell responses.

The sequence came from a person between 18 and 59 years old who received the Ad26.COV2.S COVID-19 vaccine or a placebo. Sample: peripheral blood, taken in a trial of Ad26.COV2.S vaccine versus placebo.

The CDR3 sequence is CASSRQRGYGTDTQYF. The CDR3 DNA sequence: TGTGCCAGCAGTCGACAGAGGGGGTACGGCACAGATACGCAGTATTTT. The chain combines TRBV6-6 with TRBJ2-3, with D maybe TRBD1 (6 bases). V gave up 5 bases and J gave up 1 base, with 16 bases separating them. This CDR3 comprises 16 residues. Germline values: CDR1 MNHNY, CDR2 SVGAGI (reference sequence).